This passage covers 10 T cell receptor beta chains from one sample sequenced in a study of cytomegalovirus exposure and HLA in healthy donors. The PCR ran on 60 Vbeta and 13 Jbeta primers. Measured with immunoSEQ multiplex PCR; TCRdb has only the in-frame clones, and not every one. The data contain about 88,000 clones, approximately 80% of them seen just once; the ten biggest clones take up roughly 5%. Input material: PBMCs. These receptors were obtained from a woman in her thirties or forties in good health and CMV-seronegative.

J is TRBJ2-7 and V is TRBV6-5; D is ambiguous. The CDR3 is made up of 11 amino acids. Trimming shortened V by 4 bases and J by 9 bases, and 10 bases separated the two germline ends. Germline values: CDR1 MNHEY, CDR2 SVGAGI. CDR3 protein: CASSSSSRQYF. The CDR3 region has the DNA TGTGCCAGCAGTTCATCCTCGAGGCAGTACTTC.

V gene TRBV7-9 combines with J gene TRBJ2-7; 8 positions match TRBD1. Germline CDR1 SEHNR, CDR2 FQNEAQ (reference sequence). V was pared by 0 bases and J by 6 bases, with 4 bases of the junction left unmatched. The CDR3 contains 14 residues. The CDR3 DNA reads TGTGCCAGCAGCTTAGCCGGGACAGGAGGCGAGCAGTACTTC. This gives the protein CASSLAGTGGEQYF.

V gene TRBV6-5 combines with J gene TRBJ1-1; TRBD1 is a possible D gene (5 bases). The length of the CDR3 is 15 residues. V was clipped by 6 bases and J by 1 base, with 15 bases between them. Germline V CDR1 and CDR2: MNHEY, SVGAGI. The CDR3 spells CASSPNFGGNTEAFF. CDR3 DNA: TGTGCCAGCAGCCCGAATTTCGGGGGGAACACTGAAGCTTTCTTT.

The genes are TRBV5-1 and TRBJ2-1; 8 bases align to TRBD1. This CDR3 contains 15 residues. V lost 7 bases, J lost 0 bases, and 6 bases stayed unmatched. Per germline, CDR1 SGHRS and CDR2 YFSETQ. The CDR3 loop is CASRTGSTSYNEQFF. The CDR3 DNA follows: TGCGCCAGCCGGACAGGGTCGACCTCCTACAATGAGCAGTTCTTC.

This clone was seen more than once but under ten times. The rearrangement uses TRBV27 and TRBJ2-1; TRBD2 matches at 10 bases. The V gene's germline CDR1 is MNHEY and CDR2 SMNVEV (reference sequence). After removal of 4 bases from V and 3 bases from J, the junction contained 6 bases not matched to a gene. This CDR3 spans 16 amino acids. CDR3 sequence reads: CASSWVAGGFYNEQFF. CDR3 nucleotide sequence: TGTGCCAGCAGTTGGGTAGCGGGGGGTTTCTACAATGAGCAGTTCTTC.

The chain employs TRBV12-5 and TRBJ1-6; D is possibly TRBD1 (5 bases). V lost 6 bases and J 7 bases, leaving 22 bases between the germline ends. CDR1 is LGHNT, CDR2 FRNRAP, per germline. There are 17 residues in the CDR3. The CDR3 sequence is CASGLDRWGSQNSPLHF. The CDR3, as DNA: TGTGCTAGTGGATTAGACCGCTGGGGCAGTCAAAATTCACCCCTCCACTTT.

V usage is TRBV16 and J usage is TRBJ1-3; no definite D call. CDR3 length: 16 residues. The germline gives CDR1 KGHSY, CDR2 FQNENV. Deletions cut 4 bases from V and 5 bases from J, with 18 bases between. This chain's CDR3 is CASSPQGGPRRNTIYF. The CDR3 DNA sequence: TGTGCCAGCAGCCCCCAAGGAGGACCTCGAAGAAACACCATATATTTT.

The chain employs TRBV2 and TRBJ2-3; a weak D match, TRBD1 (6 bases). Germline-derived CDR1 and CDR2 are SNHLY and FYNNEI. V was cut by 6 bases and J by 4 bases, with 8 bases left in between. The CDR3 sequence is 12 residues long. The CDR3 DNA reads TGTGCCAGCAGACGACAGGCAGATACGCAGTATTTT. The encoded protein is CASRRQADTQYF.

This rearrangement joins TRBV6-6 to TRBJ2-7, with D hard to call. Trimming cost V 7 bases and J 9 bases, with 13 bases left between them. Germline V gene lookup returns CDR1 MNHNY and CDR2 SVGAGI (reference sequence). The CDR3 spans 11 residues. CDR3 DNA: TGTGCCAGCATGAAGAGTTCCTCGCAGTACTTC. Its translation is CASMKSSSQYF.

There are a few counts of this clone. The rearrangement uses TRBV6-1 and TRBJ1-1; no clear D. The CDR3 is made up of 12 amino acids. In germline, CDR1 is MNHNS, CDR2 SASEGT. V was pared by 6 bases and J by 1 base, with 6 bases between. CDR3 DNA: TGTGCCAGCAGGTACACGAACACTGAAGCTTTCTTT. Encoded protein: CASRYTNTEAFF.